These T cell receptor beta chains were read from a single sample in a study of cytomegalovirus exposure and HLA in healthy donors. Some clones are missing from TCRdb's copy, which holds only in-frame ones; the method was immunoSEQ multiplex PCR. This repertoire comprises tens of thousands of clones; its ten largest clones make up around 2.5%. Material: PBMCs. Receptors were obtained from a man aged 40-49 years in good health and CMV-seronegative. Both conserved end residues are part of each CDR3.

>TRBV5-5|TRBJ2-2
CASSLGGTGELFF
>TRBV6-5|TRBJ1-4
CASSYFGTGINEKLFF
>TRBV5-6|TRBJ1-6
CASSLGEGSNSPLHF
>TRBV2|TRBJ1-6
CASSPGGALLTRFYNSPLHF
>TRBV7-8|TRBJ2-7
CASSPGTYTYEQYF
>TRBV9|TRBJ2-3
CASSVAWGSDTQYF
>TRBV5-1|-
CASSSDGSLAEQYF
>TRBV11-2|TRBJ1-1
CASSLGRGYTEAFF
>TRBV28|TRBJ2-7
CASSLVDSRYEQYF
>TRBV4-1|TRBJ1-1
CASSQEGDTEAFF
>TRBV5-1|TRBJ1-5
CASSVTGNGNQPQHF
>TRBV5-1|TRBJ2-3
CASSPTSGATDTQYF
>TRBV9|TRBJ1-1
CASSVSSGTEAFF
>TRBV6-1|TRBJ1-4
CASTRDRGNEKLFF
>TRBV18|TRBJ1-1
CASSTRGVEAFF
>TRBV5-1|TRBJ1-4
CASSSGRGKGEKLFF
>TRBV6-5|TRBJ1-2
CASSYRATVVYGYTF
>TRBV28|TRBJ2-5
CASSLSGGLKTQYF
>TRBV2|TRBJ1-4
CASSEQGSRWEKLFF
>TRBV30|TRBJ1-5
CAWTTGTSSNQPQHF
>TRBV19|TRBJ1-4
CASSMQRGTNEKLFF
>TRBV14|TRBJ2-2
CASSQGRYTGELFF
>TRBV10-3|TRBJ1-2
CAISEEVGLRGGYTF
>TRBV6-5|TRBJ1-3
CASSYSVGNTIYF
>TRBV5-1|TRBJ2-5
CASSFGGFETQYF
>TRBV28|TRBJ2-2
CASSPPSGGTGELFF
>TRBV29-1|TRBJ2-7
CSAGDGGQGIHYEQYF
>TRBV9|TRBJ1-2
CASSVRDNYGYTF